This paragraph reports one T cell receptor (beta chain). This clonotype has a handful of counts. What this receptor recognizes is not known. No base qualities exist here, and no much larger clone lies one base off it. The sample comes from a study of T cells in Graves' hyperthyroidism and ophthalmopathy (dated by TCRdb to between 2017 and 2020). For the wider study: Peripheral blood samples were taken at initial diagnosis, before any treatment was given. After sampling, hyperthyroidism patients received methimazole starting at 30 mg daily, and ophthalmopathy patients received high-dose intravenous methylprednisolone. Prospective prediction of ophthalmopathy was tested in an independent validation cohort consisting of 18 to 20 hyperthyroidism patients and around 16 patients who later progressed to ophthalmopathy. To identify TCR V-J signatures that set the groups apart, the researchers used a discovery cohort of 90 to 100 patients, made up of 40 to 45 with Graves' ophthalmopathy and 55 to 65 with stable Graves' hyperthyroidism. The approximately 95 discovery patients were divided at random into training and test sets in a 7:3 ratio. The paper describes TCR Vbeta CDR3 sequencing of 140 or so peripheral blood samples, made up of 43 ophthalmopathy patients, around 78 hyperthyroidism patients and 17 progressor patients. In addition, the study compared T-cell repertoires in thyroid tissue and in blood from several Graves' hyperthyroidism patients. Results the study describes overall, beyond this receptor: No statistical method was used to fix the sample size in advance, and group allocation was not hidden from the investigators. In validation, progression to ophthalmopathy was predicted by the model with roughly 69% sensitivity and roughly 72% specificity, a median of around 6.5 months before onset. Blood samples also contained most of the expanded thyroid clonotypes (frequency above 0.001), which suggests that blood repertoires may reflect thyroid immune responses. In cross-validation, a model built on a 13 V-J signature told ophthalmopathy apart from stable hyperthyroidism with about 90% sensitivity and approximately 81% specificity, and in testing the same model reached 80%/75%.

The TCR beta CDR3 regions were amplified from the RNA transcripts. A first-round RT-PCR of the TCR CDR3 used the HTBI primer set with the Qiagen OneStep RT-PCR kit. A second multiplex PCR round built the libraries, followed by size selection and purification. Libraries were sequenced paired-end with 100 bp reads on an Illumina HiSeq2000. On the authors' methods: Raw data were processed with SOAPnuke, discarding reads with adapters, uncalled bases, mean Phred below 15, or no exact constant-primer or identifier match. High-quality paired reads were merged with COPE v1.2.5, and unique nucleotide sequences were defined as clonotypes. MiTCR v1.1 was used to align clonotypes to the IMGT TRBV, TRBD and TRBJ reference segments. The analysis was restricted to V-J combinations with a frequency above 0.0001, which together covered about 99% of the repertoires. A TCS score was defined as the ratio between F50 (clonal expansion) and ExV (chaos), using BLOSUM62-based TCRdist between CDR3 peptides within each V-J. Welch's t-statistics and random forest reduced just over 500 V-J features to around 14, which were used in a naive Bayes classifier (R e1071). The similarity between thyroid and blood repertoires was quantified using the Morisita-Horn index. The public reads were reanalyzed by TCRdb: fastp trimming at Q25, MiXCR alignment, in-frame beta chains only. One record per CDR3 amino acid sequence lists the most common genes and DNA. TCRdb assigned the V and J calls; the authors' analysis was not used. For this sample the table gives 750,000 to 900,000 distinct CDR3 sequences, of which over 35% were detected only once. 7.5% to 9.5% of the sample is in the top ten clones.

Stable Graves' hyperthyroidism was defined as no progression to ophthalmopathy during 18 months of follow-up. Hyperthyroidism patients were aged 18 to 65 years and newly diagnosed, with disease duration of less than 2 months. Patients with uncontrolled infections, other autoimmune diseases, pregnancy or lactation were excluded. Diagnoses were based on clinical symptoms, serum thyroxine and TRAb, thyroid ultrasound and orbital computed tomography. PBMCs were isolated from about 9.1 ml of fresh peripheral blood by Ficoll-Paque density gradient centrifugation. Trizol reagent was used to extract total RNA, and RNA quality was then checked on an Agilent 2100 Bioanalyzer. The junction shows trimming of 0 bases on V and 3 bases on J, plus 10 bases between the germline ends. The CDR3 spans 14 residues, from the cysteine through the phenylalanine. Only the CDR3 region is kept as DNA, spanning 42 bases read in frame from base 1. CDR1 and CDR2 (SGHRS, YFSETQ) derive from the germline V gene.

Sequencing was performed on blood. The chain is assembled from TRBV5-1 and TRBJ2-7, with an unclear D gene assignment. The clonotype comes from a man aged 18 to 35 with Graves' hyperthyroidism. The CDR3 region reads CASSLVEHHYEQYF. At the DNA level, the sequence is TGCGCCAGCAGCTTGGTGGAGCACCACTACGAGCAGTACTTC.